Following are 22 T cell receptor beta chains from one sample sequenced in a study of OX40 agonist ivuxolimab in advanced cancers. Only in-frame clones appear in the TCRdb table, and some are missing; sequencing was by immunoSEQ multiplex PCR. The repertoire holds approximately 62,000 clones, with 80% to 95% as singletons. The input for sequencing was CD4+ or CD8+ T cells sorted from blood, taken in a trial of the OX40 agonist ivuxolimab. The receptor set was obtained from an adult with an advanced solid tumor such as melanoma, head and neck, liver or kidney cancer.

This sequence joins TRBV9 and TRBJ1-5; D is possibly TRBD1 (5 bases). CDR1 and CDR2 from the germline V gene are SGDLS and YYNGEE. CDR3 length: 15 residues. The germline V and J ends were trimmed by 4 bases and 3 bases, with 14 bases remaining between them. CDR3 region: CASSPEGGANQPQHF. CDR3 nucleotides: TGTGCCAGCAGCCCAGAAGGAGGGGCCAATCAGCCCCAGCATTTT.

This clone was observed a few times. Here the CDR3 DNA reads TGTGCCAGCAGTGACAGAGCGGGGGCAGCCTACGAGCAGTACTTC. Protein: CASSDRAGAAYEQYF. This chain uses TRBV6-6 with TRBJ2-7; TRBD2 agrees at 8 bases. Trimming removed 5 bases from V and 2 bases from J; junction bases left unmatched: 8. The CDR3 runs 15 residues. Germline V gene lookup returns CDR1 MNHNY and CDR2 SVGAGI (reference sequence).

The V gene is TRBV6-6, the J gene TRBJ2-2; D is undetermined. The germline V gene has CDR1 MNHNY and CDR2 SVGAGI (reference sequence). The CDR3 sequence is 12 residues long. V gave up 2 bases and J gave up 8 bases, with 6 bases separating them. The CDR3 protein is CASSYGPGELFF. DNA of the CDR3: TGTGCCAGCAGTTACGGTCCAGGGGAGCTGTTTTTT.

V usage is TRBV27 and J usage is TRBJ2-5; either TRBD1 or TRBD2 may fit D (6 bases each). Germline V gene sequence: CDR1 MNHEY, CDR2 SMNVEV (reference sequence). This CDR3 has 14 residues. Trimming cost V 8 bases and J 4 bases, with 17 bases left between them. The CDR3 here is CASQSLGGAETQYF. DNA for the CDR3: TGTGCCAGCCAATCGCTGGGGGGCGCAGAGACCCAGTACTTC.

The chain employs TRBV4-3 and TRBJ1-5; D is undetermined. The CDR3 totals 17 residues. In germline, CDR1 is LGHNA, CDR2 YSLEER. Trimming removed 0 bases at V and 3 bases at J, with 15 bases between. Written as DNA, the CDR3 is TGCGCCAGCAGCCAAGAATTGGTATTGAGCCCCAATCAGCCCCAGCATTTT. Its protein is CASSQELVLSPNQPQHF.

The CDR3 region has the DNA TGTGCCAGCAGCTGGACCCAAGGTGCCTACGAGCAGTACTTC. Its translation is CASSWTQGAYEQYF. The chain carries TRBV5-6 and TRBJ2-7; D is unresolved. The germline V gene has CDR1 SGHDT and CDR2 YYEEEE. Trimming removed 3 bases at V and 2 bases at J, with 12 bases between. The CDR3 runs to 14 residues. The full variable domain, its missing parts supplied by reference TRBV5-6 and TRBJ2-7, is DAGVTQSPTHLIKTRGQQVTLRCSPKSGHDTVSWYQQALGQGPQFIFQYYEEEERQRGNFPDRFSGHQFPNYSSELNVNALLLGDSALYLCASSWTQGAYEQYFGPGTRLTVT.

V and J are TRBV27 and TRBJ2-7; no clear D. In germline, CDR1 is MNHEY, CDR2 SMNVEV (reference sequence). Between the trimmed V and J ends, which lost 3 bases and 4 bases, there was a span of 10 bases. This CDR3 is built from 13 residues. CDR3: CASSFLGRYEQYF. As DNA, the CDR3 is TGTGCCAGCAGTTTCCTCGGACGGTACGAGCAGTACTTC.

This chain links TRBV5-5 with TRBJ2-1, with 8 bases aligning to TRBD1. Germline trimming cut 5 bases from V and 8 bases from J; bases unmatched to any gene: 12. From germline, CDR1 is SGHKS and CDR2 YYEKEE (reference sequence). CDR3 length: 15 amino acids. The DNA of the CDR3 is TGTGCCAGCAGTCCCACCGACAGGGGTGGGCATGAGCAGTTCTTC. Amino acids: CASSPTDRGGHEQFF.

The rearrangement links TRBV5-8 to TRBJ2-1; 13 nucleotides match TRBD2. Losses at the gene ends were 3 bases for V and 6 bases for J; bases not matched to a gene: 3. Germline V lookup: CDR1 SGHTS, CDR2 YDEGEE. The CDR3 consists of 15 residues. Here the CDR3 reads CASSSGLAGVNEQFF. For the CDR3, the DNA is TGTGCCAGCAGCTCAGGACTAGCGGGAGTCAATGAGCAGTTCTTC.

This rearrangement joins TRBV7-2 to TRBJ2-6; 9 bases line up with TRBD1. Unmatched junction bases numbered 8, after V lost 1 base and J lost 4 bases. CDR1 is SGHTA and CDR2 is FQGNSA in the germline V gene. The CDR3 consists of 18 residues. CDR3 in amino acids: CASSLVPGTGTGANVLTF. The CDR3 coding sequence is TGTGCCAGCAGCTTAGTCCCCGGGACAGGGACCGGGGCCAACGTCCTGACTTTC.

This clone showed up just once. The rearrangement uses TRBV6-1 and TRBJ2-1, with D perhaps assigned TRBD1 or TRBD2 (5 bases each). The V gene lost 11 bases and the J gene lost 6 bases, with 17 bases spanning the gap. CDR1 is MNHNS, CDR2 SASEGT, per germline. This CDR3 has 13 amino acids. The CDR3 region has the DNA TGTGCCGGGGGAACTTATCGTTTCAATGAGCAGTTCTTC. Translated: CAGGTYRFNEQFF.

The chain uses TRBV6-6 and TRBJ2-3; 8 bases align to TRBD1. The CDR3 runs to 15 residues. Germline loops: CDR1 MNHNY, CDR2 SVGAGI (reference sequence). Germline trimming cut 6 bases from V and 0 bases from J; bases unmatched to any gene: 5. CDR3 in DNA: TGTGCCAGCAGCTTCAGACAGGGGAGCACAGATACGCAGTATTTT. It specifies CASSFRQGSTDTQYF.

This rearrangement joins TRBV19 to TRBJ2-5, with 7 bases matching TRBD2. The CDR3 has 15 residues. The germline CDR1 and CDR2 sequences are LNHDA and SQIVND (reference sequence). The trim removed 4 bases at V and 5 bases at J, leaving 10 bases unmatched. DNA of the CDR3: TGTGCCAGTAGTACAGGCCTTGAAGCGGGGGAGACCCAGTACTTC. Translating it yields CASSTGLEAGETQYF.

This clone has more than one count but fewer than ten. This chain links TRBV4-2 with TRBJ1-2; 9 nucleotides match TRBD1. Germline loops: CDR1 LGHNA, CDR2 YNFKEQ. This CDR3 contains 15 residues. The V and J ends lost 0 bases and 3 bases, in that order; junction bases with no gene match: 2. CDR3 residues: CASSQDGDRDYGYTF. In DNA, the CDR3 is TGTGCCAGCAGCCAAGATGGGGACAGGGACTATGGCTACACCTTC.

For this clone: The junction departs from the called germline gene at one end, perhaps through a read error. The chain is built from TRBV27 and TRBJ2-7; no definite D call. Germline V CDR1 and CDR2: MNHEY, SMNVEV (reference sequence). This CDR3 spans 16 amino acids. As DNA, the CDR3 is TGTGCCAGCAGTGTATCGACGGGCACTTTGACCTACGAGCAGTACTTC. This sequence encodes CASSVSTGTLTYEQYF.

The genes are TRBV30 and TRBJ2-7, with D possibly matching TRBD1 (6 bases). Looked up from germline, CDR1 is GTSNPN and CDR2 is SVGIG (reference sequence). The CDR3 is 13 residues long. Deletions cut 5 bases from V and 3 bases from J, with 14 bases between. As DNA, the CDR3 is TGTGCCTGGGATCTTGGACAGAACTACGAGCAGTACTTC. This translates into CAWDLGQNYEQYF.

The chain couples TRBV10-3 to TRBJ2-7, with 9 bases lining up with TRBD2. The CDR3 covers 13 residues. Germline V lookup: CDR1 ENHRY, CDR2 SYGVKD. V gave up 5 bases and J gave up 5 bases; unmatched junction bases: 4. CDR3 sequence: CAISLAGDNEQYF. The CDR3 coding sequence is TGTGCCATCAGTTTAGCGGGAGACAACGAGCAGTACTTC.

In the case of this clone: The identical CDR3 is also encoded by other nucleotide sequences in the sample. The chain has TRBV27 and TRBJ2-7; possibly TRBD2 for D (6 bases). Germline CDR1 and CDR2: MNHEY and SMNVEV (reference sequence). V lost 0 bases and J 4 bases, leaving 7 bases between the germline ends. The CDR3 sequence is 13 residues long. Here the CDR3 DNA reads TGTGCCAGCAGTTTATCGGGAGGTTACGAGCAGTACTTC. This translates into CASSLSGGYEQYF.

The V gene is TRBV18, the J gene TRBJ2-1; perhaps TRBD1 as D (6 bases). The CDR3 length is 15 residues. Trimming left V 3 bases short and J 7 bases short, with 16 bases between. Germline-derived CDR1 and CDR2 are KGHSH and LQKENI. The CDR3 reads CASSPYRALGNEQFF. Written as DNA, the CDR3 is TGTGCCAGCTCACCCTACAGGGCCCTGGGGAATGAGCAGTTCTTC.

The gene calls are TRBV5-5 and TRBJ1-3; 9 bases are shared with TRBD1. In germline, CDR1 is SGHKS, CDR2 YYEKEE (reference sequence). V lost 7 bases to trimming and J lost 4 bases; unmatched junction nucleotides: 21. The CDR3 has 19 amino acids. The CDR3 here is CASQVAWWGQGTRGNTIYF. In DNA, the CDR3 is TGTGCCAGCCAGGTCGCCTGGTGGGGACAGGGTACCAGGGGAAACACCATATATTTT.

This chain uses TRBV14 with TRBJ1-2; D is unresolved. V was shortened by 0 bases and J by 8 bases, with 13 bases between the two germline ends. Germline loops: CDR1 SGHDN, CDR2 FVKESK. The CDR3 runs 14 residues. The CDR3 spells CASSQDIPMEGYTF. The DNA for the CDR3 is TGTGCCAGCAGCCAAGATATCCCGATGGAAGGCTACACCTTC. The full variable domain, completed using reference TRBV14 and TRBJ1-2, is EAGVTQFPSHSVIEKGQTVTLRCDPISGHDNLYWYRRVMGKEIKFLLHFVKESKQDESGMPNNRFLAERTGGTYSTLKVQPAELEDSGVYFCASSQDIPMEGYTFGSGTRLTVV.

The rearrangement uses TRBV6-5 and TRBJ1-2; no reliable D call. The V and J ends lost 5 bases and 4 bases respectively, with 11 bases between them. The CDR3 is made up of 13 amino acids. Germline V lookup: CDR1 MNHEY, CDR2 SVGAGI. The CDR3 sequence is CASSTGRGYGYTF. The DNA for the CDR3 is TGTGCCAGCAGTACTGGACGAGGCTATGGCTACACCTTC.